The TCR beta chain under discussion was sequenced for a study of memory CD4+ T cells and cytomegalovirus serostatus. The study, taken as a whole, reports: A US-trained random forest predicted CMV serostatus with median AUC about 0.92. CD4+ memory repertoires contained about two fifths of the 164 reported CMV TCRbeta sequences. The CMV-associated TCR signature appears largely within the CD4+ memory repertoire.

Germline CDR1 and CDR2: MGHRA and YSYEKL. J lost 0 bases, V lost 5 bases, and 6 bases had no gene match. The CDR3 length is 16 residues. The sort gate was single viable CD3+CD4+CD8-CD45RO+ cells for memory CD4+ T cells. Total CD4+ T cells were enriched by CD4 positive selection. Note on this clone: Its target is unknown.

TCRdb's table, derived via immunoSEQ multiplex PCR, lists solely in-frame clones and lacks some. The table lists over 55,000 clones, under 80% of them singletons. The origin of this receptor is an adult in good health and CMV-seronegative. This chain links TRBV4-1 with TRBJ2-1; 8 bases are a match to TRBD2. The sequenced material came from memory CD4+ T cells from blood. The CDR3 loop reads CASSSQRGSSYNEQFF. The CDR3 DNA follows: TGCGCCAGCAGCTCTCAGCGGGGGAGCTCCTACAATGAGCAGTTCTTC.